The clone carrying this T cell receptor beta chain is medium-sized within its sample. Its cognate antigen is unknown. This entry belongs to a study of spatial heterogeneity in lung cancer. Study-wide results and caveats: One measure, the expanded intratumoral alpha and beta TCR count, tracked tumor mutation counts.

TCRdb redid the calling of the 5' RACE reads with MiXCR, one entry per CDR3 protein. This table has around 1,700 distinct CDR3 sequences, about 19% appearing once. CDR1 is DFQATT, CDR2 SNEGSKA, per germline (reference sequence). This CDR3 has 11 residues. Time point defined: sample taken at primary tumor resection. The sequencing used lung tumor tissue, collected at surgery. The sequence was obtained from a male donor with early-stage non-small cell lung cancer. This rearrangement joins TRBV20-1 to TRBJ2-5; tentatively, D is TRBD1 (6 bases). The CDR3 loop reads CRGGQQETQYF. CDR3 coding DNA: TGCAGAGGTGGACAGCAAGAGACCCAGTACTTC.